What follows are 10 T cell receptor beta chains derived from one specimen sequenced in a study of cytomegalovirus exposure and HLA in healthy donors. With 60 Vbeta and 13 Jbeta primers, the PCR was carried out. Some clones are missing from TCRdb's copy, which holds only in-frame ones; the method was immunoSEQ multiplex PCR. The table includes about 150,000 clones, roughly 74% detected once. Source material: PBMCs. The origin of the receptors is a man younger than 30 in good health and CMV-seropositive.

The V call is TRBV5-1, the J call TRBJ2-3; D not certain. V was shortened by 2 bases and J by 2 bases, with 9 bases between the two germline ends. The CDR3 consists of 14 residues. In germline, CDR1 is SGHRS, CDR2 YFSETQ. CDR3 protein: CASSLDWSTDTQYF. The DNA for the CDR3 is TGCGCCAGCAGCTTAGACTGGTCCACAGATACGCAGTATTTT.

This sequence joins TRBV19 and TRBJ1-1; D gene uncertain. CDR3 length equals 13 residues. Germline V gene data show CDR1 as LNHDA and CDR2 as SQIVND (reference sequence). V lost 5 bases and J 0 bases, leaving 7 bases between the germline ends. The CDR3 region is CASSLQLNTEAFF. CDR3 coding DNA: TGTGCCAGTAGTTTGCAGTTGAACACTGAAGCTTTCTTT.

The rearrangement joins TRBV5-3 to TRBJ2-2, with 7 bases matching TRBD1. TRBV5-3 is assigned to the ORF class and has an uncertain function. V lost 5 bases and J lost 6; bases outside the gene matches: 13. The CDR3 has 16 residues. CDR3 coding DNA: TGTGCCAGAAGTTGGGGAACAGGGGAACCCGCCGGGGAGCTGTTTTTT. Amino acids: CARSWGTGEPAGELFF.

The chain combines TRBV19 with TRBJ2-7, with 9 bases that match TRBD1. CDR3 size: 13 residues. Per germline, CDR1 LNHDA and CDR2 SQIVND (reference sequence). The ends lost 5 bases at V and 7 bases at J; junction bases unmatched: 6. CDR3 DNA: TGTGCCAGTAGTTCCCGGACAGGGGAAGAGCAGTACTTC. Amino acids: CASSSRTGEEQYF.

The chain uses TRBV4-1 and TRBJ1-1; 9 positions agree with TRBD1. The length of the CDR3 is 13 residues. CDR1 and CDR2 from the germline V gene are MGHRA and YSYEKL. The junction had 6 bases not matched to a gene; V was cut back by 4 bases and J by 9 bases. The CDR3 loop is CASSLGQGGKAFF. The CDR3 region has the DNA TGCGCCAGCAGCCTGGGACAGGGCGGAAAAGCTTTCTTT.

This clone was picked up one time. The V and J genes are TRBV7-9 and TRBJ2-7; 8 positions agree with TRBD2. From germline, CDR1 is SEHNR and CDR2 FQNEAQ (reference sequence). This CDR3 region has 16 residues. After removal of 2 bases from V and 0 bases from J, the junction contained 6 bases not matched to a gene. The CDR3 nucleotides are TGTGCCAGCAGCTTATATCAAACTAGCGGCTCCTACGAGCAGTACTTC. Its translation is CASSLYQTSGSYEQYF.

This chain uses TRBV13 with TRBJ2-1, with 11 bases matching TRBD2. The junction had 8 bases not matched to a gene; V was cut back by 4 bases and J by 6 bases. CDR3 length: 16 residues. Germline V gene lookup returns CDR1 PRHDT and CDR2 FYEKMQ (reference sequence). The CDR3 nucleotides read TGTGCCAGCAGCTCCCGTAGCGGGAGGGCAAGCAATGAGCAGTTCTTC. It specifies CASSSRSGRASNEQFF. Together with reference TRBV13 and TRBJ2-1, the CDR3 gives the full variable domain: AAGVIQSPRHLIKEKRETATLKCYPIPRHDTVYWYQQGPGQDPQFLISFYEKMQSDKGSIPDRFSAQQFSDYHSELNMSSLELGDSALYFCASSSRSGRASNEQFFGPGTRLTVL.

In this sample, this clone turned up a few times. The genes are TRBV5-1 and TRBJ2-3, with 14 positions matching TRBD2. The V segment lost 6 bases and the J segment 3 bases; nucleotides outside the gene matches: 24. From germline, CDR1 is SGHRS and CDR2 YFSETQ. The CDR3 totals 22 residues. The CDR3 protein is CASIPNEPVRTSGRRGTDTQYF. The CDR3 region has the DNA TGCGCCAGCATCCCGAACGAACCAGTCAGGACTAGCGGGAGGCGGGGAACAGATACGCAGTATTTT.

This clone has only a few counts. This chain uses TRBV7-3 with TRBJ2-1, with 8 nucleotides matching TRBD1. The CDR3 length is 15 residues. With 2 bases clipped from V and 7 bases from J, the junction kept 7 bases outside the gene matches. Looked up from germline, CDR1 is SGHTA and CDR2 is FQGTGA. In DNA form, the CDR3 reads TGTGCCAGCAGCTTAGGGACAGGTAAAGGGAATGAGCAGTTCTTC. Translation: CASSLGTGKGNEQFF.

There are a few counts of this clone. This chain connects TRBV5-1 to TRBJ2-5; D unresolved. The CDR3 consists of 12 residues. The germline V gene encodes CDR1 SGHRS and CDR2 YFSETQ. V gave up 2 bases and J gave up 6 bases, with 8 bases separating them. CDR3 bases: TGCGCCAGCAGCTTAGAAAGCCAGACCCAGTACTTC. Its translation: CASSLESQTQYF.